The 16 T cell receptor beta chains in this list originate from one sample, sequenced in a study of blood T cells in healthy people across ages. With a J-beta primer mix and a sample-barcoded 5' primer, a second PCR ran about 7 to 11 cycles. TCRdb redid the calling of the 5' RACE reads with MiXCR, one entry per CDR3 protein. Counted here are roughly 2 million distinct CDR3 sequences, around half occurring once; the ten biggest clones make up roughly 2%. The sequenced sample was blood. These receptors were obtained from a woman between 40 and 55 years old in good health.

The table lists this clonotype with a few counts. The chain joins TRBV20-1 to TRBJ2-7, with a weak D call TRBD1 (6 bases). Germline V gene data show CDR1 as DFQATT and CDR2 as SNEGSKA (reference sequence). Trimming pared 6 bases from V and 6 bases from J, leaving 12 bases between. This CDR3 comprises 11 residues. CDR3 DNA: TGCAGTGCAAACAGGGTTTCCGAGCAGTACTTC. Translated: CSANRVSEQYF.

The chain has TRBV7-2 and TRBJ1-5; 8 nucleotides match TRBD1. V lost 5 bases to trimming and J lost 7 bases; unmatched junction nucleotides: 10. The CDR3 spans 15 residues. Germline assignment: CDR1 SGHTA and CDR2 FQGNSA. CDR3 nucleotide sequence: TGTGCCAGCAGCGAACAGGGACAGGTCATGCAGCCCCAGCATTTT. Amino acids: CASSEQGQVMQPQHF.

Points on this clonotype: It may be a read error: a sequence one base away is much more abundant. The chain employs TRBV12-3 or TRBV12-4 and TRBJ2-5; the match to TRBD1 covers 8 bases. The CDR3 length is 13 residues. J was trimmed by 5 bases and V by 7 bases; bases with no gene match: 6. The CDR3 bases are TGTGCCAGCAACCAGGGGGCGAAGGAGACCCAGTACTTC. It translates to CASNQGAKETQYF.

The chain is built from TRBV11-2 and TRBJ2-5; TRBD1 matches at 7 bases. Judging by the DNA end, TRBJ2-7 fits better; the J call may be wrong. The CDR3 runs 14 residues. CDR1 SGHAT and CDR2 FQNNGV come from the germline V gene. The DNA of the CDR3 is TGTGCCAGCAGCACCCATCACAGGGGTTACGAGCAGTACTTC. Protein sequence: CASSTHHRGYEQYF.

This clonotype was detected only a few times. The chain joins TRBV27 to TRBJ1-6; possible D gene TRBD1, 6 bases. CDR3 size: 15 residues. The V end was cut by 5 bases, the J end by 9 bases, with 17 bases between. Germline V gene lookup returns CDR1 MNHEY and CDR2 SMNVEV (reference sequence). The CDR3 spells CASSLQGISGSPLHF. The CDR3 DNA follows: TGTGCCAGCAGTCTACAGGGTATCTCAGGTTCACCCCTCCACTTT.

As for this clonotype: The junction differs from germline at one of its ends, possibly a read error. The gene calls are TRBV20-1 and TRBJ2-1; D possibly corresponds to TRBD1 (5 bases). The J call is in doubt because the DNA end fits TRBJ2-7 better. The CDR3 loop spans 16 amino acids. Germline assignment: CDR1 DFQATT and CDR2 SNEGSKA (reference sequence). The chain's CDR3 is CSARDDGRGSYNEQYF. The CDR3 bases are TGCAGTGCTCGAGACGATGGTAGGGGCTCCTACAATGAGCAGTACTTC.

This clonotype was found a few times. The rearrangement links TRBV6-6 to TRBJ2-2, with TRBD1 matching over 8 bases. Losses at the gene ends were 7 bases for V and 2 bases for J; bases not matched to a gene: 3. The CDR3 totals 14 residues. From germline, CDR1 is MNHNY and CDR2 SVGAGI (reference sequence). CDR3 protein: CASTGTGNTGELFF. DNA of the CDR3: TGTGCCAGCACCGGGACAGGAAACACCGGGGAGCTGTTTTTT.

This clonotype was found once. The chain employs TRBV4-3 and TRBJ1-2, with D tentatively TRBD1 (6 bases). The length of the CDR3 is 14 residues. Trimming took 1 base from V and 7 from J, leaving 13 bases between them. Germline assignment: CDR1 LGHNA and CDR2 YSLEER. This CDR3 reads CASSQGTTGCGYTF. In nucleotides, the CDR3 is TGCGCCAGCAGCCAAGGGACAACAGGGTGTGGCTACACCTTC.

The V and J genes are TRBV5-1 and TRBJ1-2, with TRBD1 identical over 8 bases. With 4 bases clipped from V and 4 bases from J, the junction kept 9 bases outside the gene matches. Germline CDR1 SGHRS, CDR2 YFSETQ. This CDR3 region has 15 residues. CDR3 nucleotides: TGCGCCAGCAGCCCTGGACAGGGAGTCGCCTATGGCTACACCTTC. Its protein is CASSPGQGVAYGYTF.

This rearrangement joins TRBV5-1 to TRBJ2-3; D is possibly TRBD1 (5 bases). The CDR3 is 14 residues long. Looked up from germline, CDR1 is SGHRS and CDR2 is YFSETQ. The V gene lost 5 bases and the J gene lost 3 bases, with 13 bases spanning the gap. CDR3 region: CASRQVFGTDTQYF. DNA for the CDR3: TGCGCCAGCAGACAGGTGTTTGGGACAGATACGCAGTATTTT.

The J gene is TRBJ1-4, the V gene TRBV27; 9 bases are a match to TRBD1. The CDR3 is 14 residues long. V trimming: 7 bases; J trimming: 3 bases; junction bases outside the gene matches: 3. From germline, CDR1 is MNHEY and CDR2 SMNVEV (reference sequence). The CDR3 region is CASKRTGANEKLFF. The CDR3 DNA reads TGTGCCAGCAAAAGGACAGGGGCTAATGAAAAACTGTTTTTT.

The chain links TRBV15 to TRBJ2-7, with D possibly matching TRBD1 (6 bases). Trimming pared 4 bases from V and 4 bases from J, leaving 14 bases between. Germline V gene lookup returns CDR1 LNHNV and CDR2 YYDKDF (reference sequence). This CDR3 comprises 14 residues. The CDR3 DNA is TGTGCCACCAGCAAGGGGACAAACGAATACGAGCAGTACTTC. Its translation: CATSKGTNEYEQYF.

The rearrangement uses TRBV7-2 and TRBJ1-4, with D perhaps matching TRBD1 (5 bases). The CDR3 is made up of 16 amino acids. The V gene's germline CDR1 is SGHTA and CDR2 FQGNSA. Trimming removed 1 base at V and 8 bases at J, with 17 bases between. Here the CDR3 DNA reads TGTGCCAGCAGCTTAGAATCGGGGCCCTTCCTAGAAAAACTGTTTTTT. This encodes CASSLESGPFLEKLFF.

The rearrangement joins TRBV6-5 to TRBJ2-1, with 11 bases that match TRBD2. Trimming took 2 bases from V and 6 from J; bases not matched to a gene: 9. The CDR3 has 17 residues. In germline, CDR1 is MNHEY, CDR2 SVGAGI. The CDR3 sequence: CASSYHRSGRASNEQFF. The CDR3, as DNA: TGTGCCAGCAGTTACCATCGTAGCGGGAGGGCATCCAATGAGCAGTTCTTC.

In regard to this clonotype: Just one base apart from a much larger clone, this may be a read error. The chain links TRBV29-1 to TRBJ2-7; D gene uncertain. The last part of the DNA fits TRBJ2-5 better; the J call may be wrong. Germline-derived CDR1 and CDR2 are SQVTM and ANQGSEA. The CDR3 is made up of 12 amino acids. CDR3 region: CSFAPPGETQYF. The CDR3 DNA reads TGCAGTTTTGCCCCCCCGGGAGAGACCCAGTACTTC.

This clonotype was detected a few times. For the CDR3, the DNA is TGTGCCAGCGGCTGGGAGGGAGCGGTAGCCAAAAACATTCAGTACTTC. This codes for CASGWEGAVAKNIQYF. The chain employs TRBV27 and TRBJ2-4; 7 positions agree with TRBD2. J lost 0 bases, V lost 8 bases, and 10 bases had no gene match. Germline V gene data show CDR1 as MNHEY and CDR2 as SMNVEV (reference sequence). The CDR3 spans 16 residues.